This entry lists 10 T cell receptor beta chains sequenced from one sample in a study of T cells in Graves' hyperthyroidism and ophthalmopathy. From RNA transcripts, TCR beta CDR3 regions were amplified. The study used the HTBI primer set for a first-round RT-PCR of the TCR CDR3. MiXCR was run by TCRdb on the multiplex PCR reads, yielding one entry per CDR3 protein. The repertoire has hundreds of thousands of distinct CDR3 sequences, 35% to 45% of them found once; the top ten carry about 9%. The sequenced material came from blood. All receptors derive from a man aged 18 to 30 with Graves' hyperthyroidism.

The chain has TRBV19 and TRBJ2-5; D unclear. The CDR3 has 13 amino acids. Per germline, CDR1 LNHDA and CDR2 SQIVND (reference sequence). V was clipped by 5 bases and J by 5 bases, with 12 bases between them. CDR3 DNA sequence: TGTGCCAGTAGTCCAAGGAACTCGGAGACCCAGTACTTC. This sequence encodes CASSPRNSETQYF.

In DNA form, the CDR3 reads TGCGCCAGCAGCTTGCCCCCTCCAACGAACACCGGGGAGCTGTTTTTT. Protein: CASSLPPPTNTGELFF. The chain has TRBV5-1 and TRBJ2-2, with unresolved D. The CDR3 length is 16 residues. Germline V gene sequence: CDR1 SGHRS, CDR2 YFSETQ. V was clipped by 1 base and J by 0 bases, with 10 bases between them.

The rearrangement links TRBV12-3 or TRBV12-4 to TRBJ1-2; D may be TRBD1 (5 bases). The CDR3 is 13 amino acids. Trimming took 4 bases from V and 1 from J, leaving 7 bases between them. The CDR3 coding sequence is TGTGCCAGCAGTTGGGGGGTTAACTATGGCTACACCTTC. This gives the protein CASSWGVNYGYTF.

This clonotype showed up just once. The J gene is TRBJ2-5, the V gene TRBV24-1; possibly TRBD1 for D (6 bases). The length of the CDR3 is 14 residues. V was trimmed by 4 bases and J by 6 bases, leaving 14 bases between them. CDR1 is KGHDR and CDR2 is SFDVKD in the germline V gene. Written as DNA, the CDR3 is TGTGCCACCAGTGACCCCGGACAGTTAAAGACCCAGTACTTC. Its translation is CATSDPGQLKTQYF.

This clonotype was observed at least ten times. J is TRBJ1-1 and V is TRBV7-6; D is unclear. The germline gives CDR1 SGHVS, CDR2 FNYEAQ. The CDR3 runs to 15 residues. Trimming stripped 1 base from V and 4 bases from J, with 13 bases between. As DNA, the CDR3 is TGTGCCAGCAGCTTAGTTTCGGGGTTTGGCACTGAAGCTTTCTTT. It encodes CASSLVSGFGTEAFF.

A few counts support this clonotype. For the CDR3, the DNA is TGTGCCAGCAGATTGAAATCGTCAGTCTACACTGAAGCTTTCTTT. It yields the protein CASRLKSSVYTEAFF. The chain combines TRBV5-4 with TRBJ1-1, with D unresolved. With 5 bases removed from V and 3 bases from J, the gap between germline ends came to 17 bases. The CDR3 is made up of 15 amino acids. The germline gives CDR1 SGHNT, CDR2 YYREEE (reference sequence). Variable domain in full (rest from reference TRBV5-4 and TRBJ1-1): ETGVTQSPTHLIKTRGQQVTLRCSSQSGHNTVSWYQQALGQGPQFIFQYYREEENGRGNFPPRFSGLQFPNYSSELNVNALELDDSALYLCASRLKSSVYTEAFFGQGTRLTVV.

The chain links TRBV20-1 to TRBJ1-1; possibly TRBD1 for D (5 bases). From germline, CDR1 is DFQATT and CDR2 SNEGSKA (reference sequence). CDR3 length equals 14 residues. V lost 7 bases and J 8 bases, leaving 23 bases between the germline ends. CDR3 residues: CSGRSPGGGGEAFF. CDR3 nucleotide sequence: TGCAGTGGTAGGTCCCCGGGGGGGGGTGGAGAAGCTTTCTTT.

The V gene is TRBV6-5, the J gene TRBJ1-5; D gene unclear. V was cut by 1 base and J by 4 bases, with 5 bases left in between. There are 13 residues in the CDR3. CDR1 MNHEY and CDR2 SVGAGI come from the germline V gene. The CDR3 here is CASSYWENQPQHF. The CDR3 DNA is TGTGCCAGCAGTTACTGGGAAAATCAGCCCCAGCATTTT.

The CDR3, as DNA: TGTGCCACCAGTGGGGGATCCCCTCCTTACAATGAGCAGTTCTTC. Amino acid sequence: CATSGGSPPYNEQFF. The chain employs TRBV24-1 and TRBJ2-1; no clear D. The CDR3 loop spans 15 amino acids. V dropped 5 bases and J dropped 4 bases, with 14 bases sitting between them. Germline V gene sequence: CDR1 KGHDR, CDR2 SFDVKD.

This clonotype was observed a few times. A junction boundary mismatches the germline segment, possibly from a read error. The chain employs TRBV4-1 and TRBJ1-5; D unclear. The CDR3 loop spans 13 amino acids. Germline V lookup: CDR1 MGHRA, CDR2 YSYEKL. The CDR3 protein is CASSPTEMQVQHF. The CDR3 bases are TGTGCCAGCAGCCCGACCGAAATGCAGGTCCAGCATTTT.